The next 19 T cell receptor beta chains were all read from a single sample in a study of glioma-infiltrating T cells. Amplification of TCR alpha and beta CDR3 regions from RNA used iRepertoire nested multiplex PCR. TCRdb reprocessed the multiplex PCR reads with MiXCR, giving one entry per CDR3 protein. The sample carries 150,000 to 200,000 distinct CDR3 sequences, roughly 32% recorded once. The specimen sequenced was glioma tissue, nonneoplastic brain tissue, or PBMCs (not recorded which). The receptors shown here come from a human donor with low-grade glioma or glioblastoma, undergoing nonglioma brain surgery, or in good health (not recorded which).

This clonotype was seen at least ten times. CDR3 sequence (DNA): TGTGCCAGCAGATACGGGGGGAGCGGGAACACTGAAGCTTTCTTT. The encoded protein is CASRYGGSGNTEAFF. The chain links TRBV6-2 or TRBV6-3 to TRBJ1-1, with D possibly TRBD1 on 5 matching bases. V gave up 6 bases and J gave up 1 base, with 15 bases separating them. The CDR3 extends over 15 amino acids. CDR1 and CDR2 (germline): MNHEY, SVGEGT.

On this clonotype itself: It may be a read error: a sequence one base away is much more abundant. The CDR3 does not close with the conserved phenylalanine or tryptophan, likely indicating a read error. This rearrangement joins TRBV10-3 to TRBJ1-4, with a weak D call TRBD1 (6 bases). Trimming left V 3 bases short and J 7 bases short, with 15 bases between. Germline values: CDR1 ENHRY, CDR2 SYGVKD. CDR3 length: 15 amino acids. CDR3 in DNA: TGTGCCATCAGTGAAGCGGGGGGGGCTGGTGAAAAACTGTTTTCT. This gives the protein CAISEAGGAGEKLFS.

For the CDR3, the DNA is TGCAGTGCTGCTCCGGGACTAGTGGGAGTTACGAAGCAGTTCTTC. Protein: CSAAPGLVGVTKQFF. This chain connects TRBV20-1 to TRBJ2-1, with TRBD2 matching 8 bases. J was trimmed by 11 bases and V by 5 bases; bases with no gene match: 17. CDR3 size: 15 residues. Per germline, CDR1 DFQATT and CDR2 SNEGSKA (reference sequence).

This clonotype was detected only once. The V gene is TRBV20-1, the J gene TRBJ2-7; the D is unclear. Germline V gene sequence: CDR1 DFQATT, CDR2 SNEGSKA (reference sequence). The CDR3 runs 14 residues. CDR3 residues: CSATATRDSDEQYF. The CDR3 DNA is TGCAGCGCCACCGCGACCCGTGACTCTGATGAGCAGTACTTC.

This rearrangement joins TRBV29-1 to TRBJ2-7; TRBD1 aligns across 10 bases. Losses at the gene ends were 1 base for V and 4 bases for J; bases not matched to a gene: 7. Germline CDR1 is SQVTM and CDR2 is ANQGSEA. This CDR3 contains 15 residues. The CDR3 is CSVEVLTGGNYEQYF. The CDR3 coding sequence is TGCAGCGTTGAAGTACTGACAGGGGGCAATTACGAGCAGTACTTC.

As to this clonotype: One junction end disagrees with the germline gene, perhaps due to a read error. This chain connects TRBV29-1 to TRBJ2-1; no clear D gene. From germline, CDR1 is SQVTM and CDR2 ANQGSEA. This CDR3 has 15 residues. CDR3 amino acids: CSVVAETVSYDEQFF. CDR3 DNA sequence: TGCAGCGTTGTGGCAGAAACAGTCTCCTACGATGAGCAGTTCTTC.

This chain links TRBV6-1 with TRBJ2-7; 11 bases are shared with TRBD2. The CDR3 loop spans 16 amino acids. V was pared by 1 base and J by 2 bases, with 4 bases of the junction left unmatched. Germline V gene lookup returns CDR1 MNHNS and CDR2 SASEGT. CDR3: CASSEVVAGGTYEQYF. DNA for the CDR3: TGTGCCAGCAGTGAAGTCGTAGCGGGAGGGACCTACGAGCAGTACTTC.

This clonotype appeared many times. V gene TRBV25-1 combines with J gene TRBJ2-1; D is unclear. Between the trimmed V and J ends, which lost 3 bases and 6 bases, there was a span of 3 bases. Germline CDR1 is MGHDK and CDR2 is SYGVNS. This CDR3 spans 11 amino acids. The CDR3 spells CASSDTNEQFF. CDR3 in DNA: TGTGCCAGCAGTGATACCAATGAGCAGTTCTTC.

The V and J genes are TRBV6-1 and TRBJ1-2; 7 bases agree with TRBD1. J gave up 6 bases and V 6 bases, and 10 bases lay outside the gene matches. The germline gives CDR1 MNHNS, CDR2 SASEGT. The CDR3 length is 14 residues. CDR3 protein: CASRTNRGGDGYTF. DNA for the CDR3: TGTGCCAGCAGAACGAACAGGGGTGGGGATGGCTACACCTTC.

This clonotype was observed at least ten times. This chain uses TRBV4-1 with TRBJ2-5; TRBD1 aligns across 9 bases. The CDR3 sequence is 16 residues long. J was trimmed by 2 bases and V by 1 base; bases with no gene match: 5. Germline assignment: CDR1 MGHRA and CDR2 YSYEKL. For the CDR3, the DNA is TGCGCCAGCAGCCAAGTCGACAGGGGGAGGCAAGAGACCCAGTACTTC. As protein: CASSQVDRGRQETQYF.

A remark on this clonotype: A single base separates this from a much larger clone, so it may be a read error. The chain uses TRBV20-1 and TRBJ2-6; D might be TRBD1 (6 bases). V lost 4 bases and J lost 2, with 18 bases in between. CDR1 and CDR2 from the germline V gene are DFQATT and SNEGSKA (reference sequence). The CDR3 has 17 amino acids. This chain's CDR3 is CSAKEGSAGAGANVLTF. CDR3 in DNA: TGCAGTGCTAAAGAGGGGTCCGCAGGGGCTGGGGCCAACGTCCTGACTTTC.

Only a few counts were recorded for this clonotype. Since a much larger clone is just one base distant, this may be a read error. This is likely a read error, given that the CDR3 carries no conserved phenylalanine or tryptophan at its end. As DNA, the CDR3 is TGTGCCAGCAGCCCTCCGGGACAGGGTTCTGAAGCTTTCGTT. The encoded protein is CASSPPGQGSEAFV. V usage is TRBV7-9 and J usage is TRBJ1-1; TRBD1 agrees at 9 bases. The J segment lost 6 bases and the V segment lost 5 bases, leaving 7 bases of the junction unmatched. Germline lookup yields CDR1 SEHNR and CDR2 FQNEAQ (reference sequence). CDR3 length equals 14 residues.

With respect to this clonotype: This clone may be a read error of a much larger clone one base away. This rearrangement joins TRBV7-9 to TRBJ2-1; unclear D gene. This CDR3 is 12 amino acids long. The germline V gene encodes CDR1 SEHNR and CDR2 FQNEAQ (reference sequence). The CDR3 protein is CASSFERNEHFF. The CDR3 bases are TGTGCCAGCAGCTTCGAGAGGAATGAGCATTTCTTC.

With regard to this clonotype: This CDR3 fails to terminate in the conserved phenylalanine or tryptophan, so it likely reflects a read error. The chain couples TRBV6-2 or TRBV6-3 to TRBJ2-3, with no clear D. Trimming cost V 6 bases and J 2 bases, with 12 bases left between them. The CDR3 is 14 amino acids. Per the germline V gene, CDR1 is MNHEY and CDR2 is SVGEGT. CDR3 protein: CASSNVRSTDTQYS. The CDR3 DNA reads as TGTGCCAGCAGCAACGTCAGGTCCACAGATACGCAGTATTCT.

The CDR3 sequence is CASSSGRFTDTQYF. In nucleotides, the CDR3 is TGTGCCAGCTCTAGCGGGAGATTCACAGATACGCAGTATTTT. The chain carries TRBV28 and TRBJ2-3, with 10 bases that match TRBD2. Germline V gene lookup returns CDR1 MDHEN and CDR2 SYDVKM. The CDR3 runs to 14 residues. Trimming took 8 bases from V and 2 from J; bases not matched to a gene: 4. Full variable domain (rest looked up from reference TRBV28 and TRBJ2-3): DVKVTQSSRYLVKRTGEKVFLECVQDMDHENMFWYRQDPGLGLRLIYFSYDVKMKEKGDIPEGYSVSREKKERFSLILESASTNQTSMYLCASSSGRFTDTQYFGPGTRLTVL.

At least ten counts were recorded for this clonotype. The V gene is TRBV20-1, the J gene TRBJ2-7; perhaps TRBD1 as D (6 bases). From germline, CDR1 is DFQATT and CDR2 SNEGSKA (reference sequence). Trimming left V 4 bases short and J 4 bases short, with 17 bases between. The CDR3 consists of 14 residues. The CDR3 loop reads CSAKGGVGAYEQYF. CDR3 coding DNA: TGCAGTGCTAAAGGGGGAGTAGGGGCTTACGAGCAGTACTTC.

In its sample, this clonotype was seen many times. CDR3 region: CASSEKLGSLGTEAFF. CDR3 coding DNA: TGTGCCAGCAGTGAAAAGTTGGGGAGCCTGGGCACTGAAGCTTTCTTT. J is TRBJ1-1 and V is TRBV6-1, with unresolved D. The CDR3 spans 16 residues. Germline lookup yields CDR1 MNHNS and CDR2 SASEGT. The germline V and J ends were trimmed by 2 bases and 4 bases, with 17 bases remaining between them.

This clonotype was observed a handful of times. The rearrangement uses TRBV7-8 and TRBJ1-1; D gene ambiguous. V lost 8 bases, J lost 4 bases, and 23 bases lay in between. Germline V CDR1 and CDR2: SGHVS, FQNEAQ. This CDR3 has 16 residues. The CDR3 DNA sequence: TGTGCCAGCGGGCAAGGACGGGTTTTAGGGCCCACTGAAGCTTTCTTT. Translated, it gives CASGQGRVLGPTEAFF.

The chain combines TRBV11-3 with TRBJ2-1; unclear D gene. Germline values: CDR1 SGHNT, CDR2 YENEEA. V gave up 0 bases and J gave up 4 bases, with 7 bases separating them. The CDR3 runs to 14 residues. The chain's CDR3 is CASSLDFPYNEQFF. Here the CDR3 DNA reads TGTGCCAGCAGCTTAGATTTCCCTTACAATGAGCAGTTCTTC.